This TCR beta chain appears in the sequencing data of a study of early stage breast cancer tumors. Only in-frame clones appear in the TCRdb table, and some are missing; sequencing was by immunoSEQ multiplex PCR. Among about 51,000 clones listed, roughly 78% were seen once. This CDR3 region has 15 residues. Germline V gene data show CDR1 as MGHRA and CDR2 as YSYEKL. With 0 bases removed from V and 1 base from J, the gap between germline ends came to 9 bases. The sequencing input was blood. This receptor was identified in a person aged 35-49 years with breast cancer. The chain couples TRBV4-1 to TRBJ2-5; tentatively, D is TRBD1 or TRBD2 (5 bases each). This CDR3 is CASSQEGVFQETQYF. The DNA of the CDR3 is TGCGCCAGCAGCCAAGAGGGGGTCTTCCAAGAGACCCAGTACTTC.